This T cell receptor (beta chain) is drawn from a study of shared clonotypes between healthy human individuals. Regarding the study as a whole: Clonotype sharing across several donors was observed for around 4.5% of naive CD4 clonotypes.

In germline, CDR1 is GTSNPN, CDR2 SVGIG (reference sequence). There are 14 residues in the CDR3. V lost 4 bases and J lost 0, with 9 bases in between. CD45RO-negative CD8 cells positively selected for CCR7 made up the naive population, which excluded terminally differentiated effector memory CD45RA+ cells. TCRdb keeps only in-frame clones here, not all; method: immunoSEQ multiplex PCR. The table records millions of clones, about 94% of them present only once. Points on this clone: The antigen remains unidentified.

This clonotype was sampled from a man between 18 and 29 years old in good health. Material for sequencing was naive CD8+ T cells sorted from blood. The J gene is TRBJ2-2, the V gene TRBV30, with D perhaps being TRBD1 or TRBD2 (5 bases each). CDR3 in amino acids: CAWNGGSNTGELFF. DNA for the CDR3: TGTGCCTGGAATGGGGGATCGAACACCGGGGAGCTGTTTTTT.